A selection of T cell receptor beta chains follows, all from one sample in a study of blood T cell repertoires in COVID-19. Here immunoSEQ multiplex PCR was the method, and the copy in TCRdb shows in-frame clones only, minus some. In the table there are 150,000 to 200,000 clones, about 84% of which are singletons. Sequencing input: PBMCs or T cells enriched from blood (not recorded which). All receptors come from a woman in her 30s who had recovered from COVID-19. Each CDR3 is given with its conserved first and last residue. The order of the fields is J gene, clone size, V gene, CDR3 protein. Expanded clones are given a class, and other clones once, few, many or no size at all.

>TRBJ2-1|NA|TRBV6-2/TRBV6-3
CASSYLRGRVLYNEQFF
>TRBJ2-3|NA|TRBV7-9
CASSGIIPGAGYF
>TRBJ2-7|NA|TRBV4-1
CASSQDTGTGGYEQYF
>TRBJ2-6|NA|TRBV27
CASSLGGSGANVLTF
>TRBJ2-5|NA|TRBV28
CASSSILRDRGETQYF
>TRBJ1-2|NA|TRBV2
CATQQGDGYTF
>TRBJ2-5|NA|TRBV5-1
CASSPAGGQETQYF
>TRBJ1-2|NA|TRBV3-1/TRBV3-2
CASSQALGGSGYTF
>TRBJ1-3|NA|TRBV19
CASTPGLVSGNTIYF
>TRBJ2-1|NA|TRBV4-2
CASSQTKTLDTGYNEQFF
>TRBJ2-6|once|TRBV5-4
CASSLARSGANVLTF
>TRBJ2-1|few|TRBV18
CASSPLVGGGNEQFF
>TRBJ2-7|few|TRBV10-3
CAIRPSSTGSYEQYF
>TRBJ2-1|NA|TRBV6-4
CASSDSGQGSYNEQFF